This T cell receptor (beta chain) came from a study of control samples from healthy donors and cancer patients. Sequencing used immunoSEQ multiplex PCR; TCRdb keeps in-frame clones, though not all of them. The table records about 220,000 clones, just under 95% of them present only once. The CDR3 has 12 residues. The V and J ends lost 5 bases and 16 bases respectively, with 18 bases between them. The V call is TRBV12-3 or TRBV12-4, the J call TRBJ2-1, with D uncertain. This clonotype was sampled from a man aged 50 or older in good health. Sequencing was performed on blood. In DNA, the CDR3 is TGTGCCAGCAGTAGTGGGCTCGGCCGTGGTTTCTTC. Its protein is CASSSGLGRGFF.